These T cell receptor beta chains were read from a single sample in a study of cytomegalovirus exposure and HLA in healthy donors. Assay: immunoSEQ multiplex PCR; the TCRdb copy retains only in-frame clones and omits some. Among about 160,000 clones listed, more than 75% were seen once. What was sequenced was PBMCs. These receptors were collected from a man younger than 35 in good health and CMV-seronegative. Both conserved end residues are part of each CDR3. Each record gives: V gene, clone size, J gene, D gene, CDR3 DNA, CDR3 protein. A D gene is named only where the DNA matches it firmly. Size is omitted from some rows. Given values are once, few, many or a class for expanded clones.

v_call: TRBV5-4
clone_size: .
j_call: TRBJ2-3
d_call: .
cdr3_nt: TGTGCCAGCAACTCGGGAAATTCGCGAGATACGCAGTATTTT
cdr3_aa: CASNSGNSRDTQYF

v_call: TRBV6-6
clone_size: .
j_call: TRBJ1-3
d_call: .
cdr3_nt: TGTGCCAGCAACCTCCCCGGGGCTGGAAACACCATATATTTT
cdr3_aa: CASNLPGAGNTIYF

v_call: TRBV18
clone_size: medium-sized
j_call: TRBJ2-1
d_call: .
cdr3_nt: TGTGCCAGCTCACCACCAGGGGGTCAAGGAGATGAGCAGTTCTTC
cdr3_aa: CASSPPGGQGDEQFF

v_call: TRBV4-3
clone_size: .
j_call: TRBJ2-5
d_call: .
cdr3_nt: TGCGCCAGCAGCCAGACCATAAAAGGGGAAGAGACCCAGTACTTC
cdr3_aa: CASSQTIKGEETQYF

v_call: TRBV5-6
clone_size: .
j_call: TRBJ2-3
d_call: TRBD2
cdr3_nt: TGTGCCAGCAGCGGCGGGACTAGCGGGAGGGATACGCAGTATTTT
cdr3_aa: CASSGGTSGRDTQYF

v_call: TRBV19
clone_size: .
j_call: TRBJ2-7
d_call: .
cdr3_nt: TGTGCCAGTAGTAAGGAGGGGAGCTCCTACGAGCAGTACTTC
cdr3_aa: CASSKEGSSYEQYF

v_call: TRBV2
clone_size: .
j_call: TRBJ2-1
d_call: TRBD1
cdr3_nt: TGTGCCAGCGCTGAATGGGACAGAGAGGCCCCGTTCTTC
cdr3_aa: CASAEWDREAPFF

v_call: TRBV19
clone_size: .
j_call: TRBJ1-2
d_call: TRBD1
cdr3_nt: TGTGCCAGTAGGGCGGGACAGGTGAATGGCTACACCTTC
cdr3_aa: CASRAGQVNGYTF

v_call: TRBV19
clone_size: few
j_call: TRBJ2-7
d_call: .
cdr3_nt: TGTGCCAGTAGTATAGGCAGGGACGAGCAGTACTTC
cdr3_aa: CASSIGRDEQYF

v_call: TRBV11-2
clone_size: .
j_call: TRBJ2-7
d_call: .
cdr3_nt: TGTGCCAGCAGCTCCATGACAGGTAGCTCCTACGAGCAGTACTTC
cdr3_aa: CASSSMTGSSYEQYF

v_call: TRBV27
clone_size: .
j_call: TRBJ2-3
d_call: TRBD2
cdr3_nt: TGTGCCAGCAGTGTAGACCTAGCGGGAGTATCAGATACGCAGTATTTT
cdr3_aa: CASSVDLAGVSDTQYF

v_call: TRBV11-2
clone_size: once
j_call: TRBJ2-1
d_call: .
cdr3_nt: TGTGCCAGCAGCTTTAGATTAGATCACCATGAGCAGTTCTTC
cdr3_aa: CASSFRLDHHEQFF

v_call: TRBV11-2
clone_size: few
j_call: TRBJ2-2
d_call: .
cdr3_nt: TGTGCCAGCAGCCCCAGTGCGGACGGGGAGCTGTTTTTT
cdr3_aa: CASSPSADGELFF

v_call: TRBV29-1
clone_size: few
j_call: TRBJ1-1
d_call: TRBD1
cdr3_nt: TGCAGCGTTAATCTATTCAGGGGGGAAACTGAAGCTTTCTTT
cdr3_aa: CSVNLFRGETEAFF

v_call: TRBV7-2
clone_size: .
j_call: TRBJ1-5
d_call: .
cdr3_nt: TGTGCCAGCAGCTCCCGGGGAGAGCAGCCCCAGCATTTT
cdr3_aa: CASSSRGEQPQHF

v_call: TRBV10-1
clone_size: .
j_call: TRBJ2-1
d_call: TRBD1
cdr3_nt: TGCGCCAGCAGTGAGGAACAGGGGGCCTCCTACAATGAGCAGTTCTTC
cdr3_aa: CASSEEQGASYNEQFF

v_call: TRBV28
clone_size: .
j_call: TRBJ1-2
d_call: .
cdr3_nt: TGTGCCAGCAGTCCCCCCCAGGGAGGCTACACCTTC
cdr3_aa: CASSPPQGGYTF

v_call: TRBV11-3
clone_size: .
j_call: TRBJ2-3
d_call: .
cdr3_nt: TGTGCCAGCAGCTTATCAGGGAGGCCAGATACGCAGTATTTT
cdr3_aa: CASSLSGRPDTQYF

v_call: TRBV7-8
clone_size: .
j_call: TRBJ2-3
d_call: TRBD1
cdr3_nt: TGTGCCAGCAGCCGGACAGGGGTTGTCGTCGACACAGATACGCAGTATTTT
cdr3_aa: CASSRTGVVVDTDTQYF

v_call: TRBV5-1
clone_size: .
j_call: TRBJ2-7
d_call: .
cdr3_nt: TGCGCCAGCAGCCCGGTGATTCGTACTGAGCAGTACTTC
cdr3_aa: CASSPVIRTEQYF

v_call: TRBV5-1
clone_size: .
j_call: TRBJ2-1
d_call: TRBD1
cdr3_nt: TGCGCCAGCAGCGCCGGGACAGCGGAAAGGGTGGGTGAGTTCTTC
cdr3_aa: CASSAGTAERVGEFF

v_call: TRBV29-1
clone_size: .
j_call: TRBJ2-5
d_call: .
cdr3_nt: TGCAGCGTTGCCGGGAGTGAAGAGACCCAGTACTTC
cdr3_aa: CSVAGSEETQYF

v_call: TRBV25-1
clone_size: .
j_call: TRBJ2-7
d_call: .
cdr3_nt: TGTGCCAGCAGTCCTCGGGTGGACGAGCAGTACTTC
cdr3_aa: CASSPRVDEQYF

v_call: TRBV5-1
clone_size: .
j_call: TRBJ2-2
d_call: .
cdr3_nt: TGCGCCAGCTTCGCCATAGGGGCCGGGGAGCTGTTTTTT
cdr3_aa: CASFAIGAGELFF

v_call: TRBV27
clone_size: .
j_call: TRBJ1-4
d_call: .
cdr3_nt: TGTGCCAGCAGTAGGGTGAGACAGCCGGCAACTAATGAAAAACTGTTTTTT
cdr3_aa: CASSRVRQPATNEKLFF

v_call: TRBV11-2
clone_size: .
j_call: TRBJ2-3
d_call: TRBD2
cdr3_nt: TGTGCCAGCAGCTCCCTAGCCGGGGGGGGCACAGATACGCAGTATTTT
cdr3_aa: CASSSLAGGGTDTQYF

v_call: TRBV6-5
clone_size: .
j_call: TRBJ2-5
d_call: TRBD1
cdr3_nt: TGTGCCAGCAGTCGGACAGGCCCCCAAGAGACCCAGTACTTC
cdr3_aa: CASSRTGPQETQYF

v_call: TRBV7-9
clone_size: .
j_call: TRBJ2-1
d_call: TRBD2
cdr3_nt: TGTGCCAGCAGCTTCCGGCGGGAGGGCCACGATGAGCAGTTCTTC
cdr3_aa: CASSFRREGHDEQFF

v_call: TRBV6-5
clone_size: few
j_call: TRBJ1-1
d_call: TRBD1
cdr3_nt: TGTGCCAGCAGTTGGACAGGGATCACTGAAGCTTTCTTT
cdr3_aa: CASSWTGITEAFF

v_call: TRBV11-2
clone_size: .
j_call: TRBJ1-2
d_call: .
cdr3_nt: TGTGCCAGCAGCTCTTCGCGGGACTATGGCTACACCTTC
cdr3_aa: CASSSSRDYGYTF

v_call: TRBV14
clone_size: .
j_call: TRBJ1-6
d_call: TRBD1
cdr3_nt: TGTGCCAGCAGCCAAGACGCCCCTGGGACAGGCTCCTATAATTCACCCCTCCACTTT
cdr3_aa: CASSQDAPGTGSYNSPLHF

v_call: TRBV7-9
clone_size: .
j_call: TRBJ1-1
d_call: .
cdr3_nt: TGTGCCAGCAGCCCGTGGGCAGATGGACCGAAAGCGGGCGGAGCTTTCTTT
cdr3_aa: CASSPWADGPKAGGAFF

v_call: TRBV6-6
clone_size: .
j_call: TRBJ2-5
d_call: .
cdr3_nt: TGTGCCAGCAGTCCTCCTGGCGGAGGGGAGACCCAGTACTTC
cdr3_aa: CASSPPGGGETQYF

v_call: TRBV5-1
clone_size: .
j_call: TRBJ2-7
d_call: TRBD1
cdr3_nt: TGCGCCAGCAGCTCTAGACAGGGGCACTACGAGCAGTACTTC
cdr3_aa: CASSSRQGHYEQYF

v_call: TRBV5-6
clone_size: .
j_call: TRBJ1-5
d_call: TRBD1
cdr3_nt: TGTGCCAGCAGCTCGGGACAGGGGATTCCCCAGCATTTT
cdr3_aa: CASSSGQGIPQHF

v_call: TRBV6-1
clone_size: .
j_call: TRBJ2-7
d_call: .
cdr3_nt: TGTGCCAGCAGTGTGATGACAGGAATCGACGAGCAGTACTTC
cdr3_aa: CASSVMTGIDEQYF

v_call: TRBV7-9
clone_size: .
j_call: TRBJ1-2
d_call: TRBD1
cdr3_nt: TGTGCCAGCAGCCTGGGACAGGGGTATGGCTACACCTTC
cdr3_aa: CASSLGQGYGYTF

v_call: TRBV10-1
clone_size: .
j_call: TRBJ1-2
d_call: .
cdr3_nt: TGCGCCAGCAGTGAGGGGTCAGGGGCAGGCGGCTACACCTTC
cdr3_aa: CASSEGSGAGGYTF

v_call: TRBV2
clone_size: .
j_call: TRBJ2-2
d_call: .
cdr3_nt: TGTGCCAGCAGTGAACGCCTCGAGGCATCCGGGGAGCTGTTTTTT
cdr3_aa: CASSERLEASGELFF

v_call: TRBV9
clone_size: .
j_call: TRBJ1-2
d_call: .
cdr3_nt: TGTGCCAGCAGCGTAGATAAGGGGCTCTTAGGCTATGGCTACACCTTC
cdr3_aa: CASSVDKGLLGYGYTF

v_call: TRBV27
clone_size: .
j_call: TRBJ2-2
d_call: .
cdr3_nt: TGTGCCAGCAGGGGGGGTTTGGGGCCCGGGGAGCTGTTTTTT
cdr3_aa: CASRGGLGPGELFF

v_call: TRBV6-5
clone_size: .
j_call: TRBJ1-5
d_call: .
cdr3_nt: TGTGCCACGGGACAAAATCAGCCCCAGCATTTT
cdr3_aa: CATGQNQPQHF

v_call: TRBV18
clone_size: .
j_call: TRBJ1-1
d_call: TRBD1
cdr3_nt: TGTGCCAGCTCACCAGGGACAGGGGGATTCACTGAAGCTTTCTTT
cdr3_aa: CASSPGTGGFTEAFF

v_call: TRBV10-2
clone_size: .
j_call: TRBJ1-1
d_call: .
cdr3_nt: TGCGCCAGTCAGGACTATTTGAACACTGAAGCTTTCTTT
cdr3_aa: CASQDYLNTEAFF

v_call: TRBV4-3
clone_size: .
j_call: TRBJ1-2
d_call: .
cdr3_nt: TGCGCCAGCAGCCAAGATAGTTCAGGGAACTATGGCTACACCTTC
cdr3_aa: CASSQDSSGNYGYTF

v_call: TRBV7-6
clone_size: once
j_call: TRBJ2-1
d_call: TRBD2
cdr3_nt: TGTGCCAGCAGCTTGGTAACTAGCGGGGGTAGCTCCTACAATGAGCAGTTCTTC
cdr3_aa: CASSLVTSGGSSYNEQFF

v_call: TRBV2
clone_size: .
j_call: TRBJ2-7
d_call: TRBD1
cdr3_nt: TGTGCCAGCACCGCGGTCGGGACAGGGGGCGACGAGCAGTACTTC
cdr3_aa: CASTAVGTGGDEQYF